Each of the 4 T cell receptor beta chains below was sequenced from the same sample in a study of T-cell reconstitution after alpha-beta-depleted transplantation in children. Unique molecular identifiers were used to barcode this TCRbeta library. TCRdb reprocessed the PCR reads via MiXCR and lists one record per CDR3 protein. The repertoire includes about 420,000 distinct CDR3 sequences, roughly 17% of them detected once, and around 28% sits in the top ten. The sequences come from PBMCs, mostly from graft donor cells, collected 360 days after TCRalphabeta/CD19-depleted stem cell transplant. The source is a boy under three years old who had a stem cell transplant for Wiskott-Aldrich syndrome, so the T cells may come from the graft donor.

This clonotype was counted only a few times. CDR3 DNA sequence: TGCGCCAGCAGCTACGGACTAGCGGGAGGGCCTCTTACCAATGAGCAGTTCTTC. Translation: CASSYGLAGGPLTNEQFF. V is TRBV5-1 and J is TRBJ2-1; 15 bases fit TRBD2. Per the germline V gene, CDR1 is SGHRS and CDR2 is YFSETQ. J was trimmed by 6 bases and V by 3 bases; bases with no gene match: 10. This CDR3 spans 18 amino acids.

J is TRBJ1-3 and V is TRBV4-1; perhaps TRBD1 as D (6 bases). The CDR3 sequence is 15 residues long. Germline CDR1 MGHRA, CDR2 YSYEKL. The V gene lost 1 base and the J gene lost 4 bases, with 11 bases spanning the gap. CDR3 bases: TGCGCCAGCAGCCAAGGAGGAGACAGGGGAAACACCATATATTTT. Its translation: CASSQGGDRGNTIYF.

Many counts were recorded for this clonotype. The chain employs TRBV5-1 and TRBJ1-4; D ambiguous. V lost 0 bases, J lost 8 bases, and 11 bases lay in between. This CDR3 has 14 amino acids. In germline, CDR1 is SGHRS, CDR2 YFSETQ. The CDR3 reads CASSLGQPKEKLFF. In DNA, the CDR3 is TGCGCCAGCAGCTTGGGCCAGCCAAAGGAAAAACTGTTTTTT.

This clonotype was seen a few times. The gene calls are TRBV11-2 and TRBJ2-2, with a possible D match to TRBD2 (6 bases). This CDR3 has 15 residues. V was cut by 1 base and J by 6 bases, with 12 bases left in between. The germline gives CDR1 SGHAT, CDR2 FQNNGV. The CDR3 loop reads CASSLGLREPGELFF. CDR3 bases: TGTGCCAGCAGCTTAGGTCTTCGGGAGCCCGGGGAGCTGTTTTTT.